The 26 T cell receptor beta chains presented below share a single source sample, sequenced in a study of cytomegalovirus exposure and HLA in healthy donors. The PCR made use of 60 Vbeta and 13 Jbeta primers. This table comes from immunoSEQ multiplex PCR, and its TCRdb copy is limited to in-frame clones, with some not included. The sample has 120,000 or so clones, roughly 75% seen once. Sequenced: PBMCs. Receptor source: a woman between 45 and 60 years old in good health and CMV-seronegative.

This sequence joins TRBV28 and TRBJ1-6, with a weak D call TRBD1 (5 bases). The germline gives CDR1 MDHEN, CDR2 SYDVKM. V lost 11 bases, J lost 9 bases, and 17 bases lay in between. The CDR3 sequence is 13 residues long. The CDR3 loop reads CAARGREGSPLHF. In nucleotides, the CDR3 is TGTGCCGCGAGGGGCAGGGAGGGTTCACCCCTCCACTTT.

This chain joins TRBV4-2 and TRBJ1-4; 7 bases are shared with TRBD1. Trimming took 1 base from V and 4 from J; bases not matched to a gene: 3. CDR1 is LGHNA, CDR2 YNFKEQ, per germline. The CDR3 has 15 residues. DNA of the CDR3: TGTGCCAGCAGCCAAGCGGGACAGAATAATGAAAAACTGTTTTTT. This translates into CASSQAGQNNEKLFF.

The chain joins TRBV10-1 to TRBJ1-3; D might be TRBD1 (6 bases). Trimming shortened V by 6 bases and J by 3 bases, and 9 bases separated the two germline ends. This CDR3 spans 13 amino acids. CDR1 is WNHNN and CDR2 is SYGVQD in the germline V gene (reference sequence). The CDR3 sequence is CASRQGRGNTIYF. DNA of the CDR3: TGCGCCAGCAGACAGGGACGTGGAAACACCATATATTTT.

On this clone itself: This likely stems from a read error, as it lies one base from a far larger clone. The gene calls are TRBV6-5 and TRBJ2-2; D is unclear. Per the germline V gene, CDR1 is MNHEY and CDR2 is SVGAGI. V dropped 6 bases and J dropped 3 bases, with 8 bases sitting between them. CDR3 size: 13 residues. The CDR3 sequence: CASRTPDTGELFF. CDR3 in DNA: TGTGCCAGCAGGACACCGGACACCGGGGAGCTGTTTTTT.

V usage is TRBV28 and J usage is TRBJ1-2; no definite D call. Germline loops: CDR1 MDHEN, CDR2 SYDVKM. The V end lost 3 bases, the J end lost 6 bases, and 14 bases lay between the germline ends. This CDR3 region has 14 residues. CDR3 sequence reads: CASSLAAGSDGYTF. The CDR3 DNA reads TGTGCCAGCAGTTTGGCGGCGGGGTCCGATGGCTACACCTTC.

V and J are TRBV28 and TRBJ2-5; 7 positions match TRBD2. CDR3 length equals 15 residues. With 2 bases clipped from V and 5 bases from J, the junction kept 8 bases outside the gene matches. Germline-derived CDR1 and CDR2 are MDHEN and SYDVKM. The CDR3 nucleotides read TGTGCCAGCAGTTTACCGCGGGGGTCTGTGGAGACCCAGTACTTC. It translates to CASSLPRGSVETQYF.

The J gene is TRBJ1-1, the V gene TRBV7-6, with TRBD1 as a possible D gene (5 bases). The V gene lost 2 bases and the J gene lost 1 base, with 14 bases spanning the gap. Germline V gives CDR1 SGHVS, CDR2 FNYEAQ. The CDR3 is 16 residues long. The CDR3 DNA follows: TGTGCCAGCAGCTTAAGAAGGGGTACGGGGAACACTGAAGCTTTCTTT. Encoded protein: CASSLRRGTGNTEAFF.

This clone was recorded only once. The CDR3 sequence: CASSLTTSAYSYEQYF. DNA of the CDR3: TGTGCCAGCAGCCTAACCACTAGCGCTTATTCCTACGAGCAGTACTTC. The gene calls are TRBV11-2 and TRBJ2-7, with 7 bases fitting TRBD2. J was trimmed by 1 base and V by 5 bases; bases with no gene match: 11. Germline V gene lookup returns CDR1 SGHAT and CDR2 FQNNGV. The length of the CDR3 is 16 residues.

This clone appeared a few times. CDR3 nucleotides: TGCGCCAGCAGCCAAGAGAAACAGCGGGAGATGTGGGGCACAGATACGCAGTATTTT. Protein product: CASSQEKQREMWGTDTQYF. V usage is TRBV4-1 and J usage is TRBJ2-3; TRBD2 aligns across 8 bases. CDR1 and CDR2 from the germline V gene are MGHRA and YSYEKL. The CDR3 extends over 19 amino acids. V lost 0 bases, J lost 1 base, and 12 bases stayed unmatched.

This clone was found a few times. The chain has TRBV7-2 and TRBJ1-1, with 7 bases that match TRBD1. This CDR3 is built from 16 residues. Losses at the gene ends were 5 bases for V and 0 bases for J; bases not matched to a gene: 9. Germline V gives CDR1 SGHTA, CDR2 FQGNSA. The CDR3 DNA reads TGTGCCAGCAGCCCCTCGGACAGGCCCTTGAACACTGAAGCTTTCTTT. Translation gives CASSPSDRPLNTEAFF.

The chain carries TRBV5-5 and TRBJ2-7; D unclear. The CDR3 extends over 14 amino acids. The V gene lost 0 bases and the J gene lost 2 bases, with 9 bases spanning the gap. CDR1 and CDR2 from the germline V gene are SGHKS and YYEKEE (reference sequence). The CDR3 DNA reads as TGTGCCAGCAGCTTGGTTCAGGCCCCCTACGAGCAGTACTTC. Protein product: CASSLVQAPYEQYF. Full variable domain (missing parts from reference TRBV5-5 and TRBJ2-7): DAGVTQSPTHLIKTRGQQVTLRCSPISGHKSVSWYQQVLGQGPQFIFQYYEKEERGRGNFPDRFSARQFPNYSSELNVNALLLGDSALYLCASSLVQAPYEQYFGPGTRLTVT.

The chain employs TRBV2 and TRBJ1-5; 11 bases are a match to TRBD1. V shed 5 bases and J 6 bases; nucleotides not matched to a gene: 6. Per germline, CDR1 SNHLY and CDR2 FYNNEI. This CDR3 contains 15 residues. The CDR3 DNA sequence: TGTGCCAGCAGTATGGGACAGGGGGTGGTTCAGCCCCAGCATTTT. Its translation is CASSMGQGVVQPQHF.

The V gene is TRBV27, the J gene TRBJ2-1; no clear D gene. With 7 bases removed from V and 6 bases from J, the gap between germline ends came to 13 bases. CDR1 is MNHEY, CDR2 SMNVEV, per germline (reference sequence). This CDR3 is built from 13 residues. This CDR3 is CASTFIGSNEQFF. The DNA of the CDR3 is TGTGCCAGCACTTTCATCGGGTCCAATGAGCAGTTCTTC.

This chain joins TRBV2 and TRBJ1-1; 7 positions match TRBD1. Germline trimming cut 8 bases from V and 1 base from J; bases unmatched to any gene: 7. From germline, CDR1 is SNHLY and CDR2 FYNNEI. The CDR3 is 14 residues long. CDR3 coding DNA: TGTGCCAGCGCTAGGGACAGATCGAACACTGAAGCTTTCTTT. This codes for CASARDRSNTEAFF.

The rearrangement joins TRBV5-1 to TRBJ2-3; 11 bases are a match to TRBD2. The length of the CDR3 is 17 residues. Germline lookup yields CDR1 SGHRS and CDR2 YFSETQ. The V segment lost 0 bases and the J segment 4 bases; nucleotides outside the gene matches: 7. CDR3 in amino acids: CASSLEGTSGNPDTQYF. The CDR3 DNA reads as TGCGCCAGCAGCTTGGAAGGGACTAGCGGAAACCCAGATACGCAGTATTTT.

V and J are TRBV18 and TRBJ2-1, with a tentative D call TRBD1 (5 bases). This CDR3 comprises 15 residues. Germline V gene data show CDR1 as KGHSH and CDR2 as LQKENI. V lost 4 bases, J lost 3 bases, and 13 bases lay in between. The CDR3 region has the DNA TGTGCCAGCTCACAGACAGAGGCCCTCTACAATGAGCAGTTCTTC. Protein sequence: CASSQTEALYNEQFF.

The CDR3 bases are TGCGCCAGCAGTGGACAGGGGAAGAGAACCCAGTACTTC. Protein product: CASSGQGKRTQYF. This chain connects TRBV10-2 to TRBJ2-5, with 8 nucleotides matching TRBD1. The trim removed 4 bases at V and 8 bases at J, leaving 6 bases unmatched. There are 13 residues in the CDR3. Germline loops: CDR1 WSHSY, CDR2 SAAADI.

This clone was detected only a few times. The V and J genes are TRBV11-2 and TRBJ2-7; maybe TRBD2 (6 bases). The germline gives CDR1 SGHAT, CDR2 FQNNGV. V dropped 8 bases and J dropped 11 bases, with 40 bases sitting between them. The CDR3 length is 19 residues. The CDR3 DNA reads TGTGCCAGCCGGGATAGATCTATTAGGTTATTAGCGGCCAGTCCCCCAGAGTACTTC. It encodes CASRDRSIRLLAASPPEYF.

The rearrangement joins TRBV6-6 to TRBJ1-3; D is possibly TRBD1 (5 bases). Germline values: CDR1 MNHNY, CDR2 SVGAGI (reference sequence). Deletions cut 7 bases from V and 8 bases from J, with 15 bases between. This CDR3 region has 13 residues. CDR3: CASTQGIWDTIYF. In nucleotides, the CDR3 is TGTGCCAGCACCCAGGGTATCTGGGACACCATATATTTT.

Regarding this clone: An end of the junction differs from the germline gene, which may be a read error. Other nucleotide sequences in the sample specify the same CDR3. The chain links TRBV30 to TRBJ1-1, with a tentative D call TRBD1 (6 bases). There are 16 residues in the CDR3. CDR1 and CDR2 (germline): GTSNPN, SVGIG (reference sequence). This CDR3 reads CAWSEGHGFKNTEAFF. In nucleotides, the CDR3 is TGCGCCTGGAGTGAGGGACATGGATTTAAGAACACTGAAGCTTTCTTT.

The V call is TRBV7-9, the J call TRBJ2-1, with TRBD2 identical over 12 bases. CDR1 is SEHNR and CDR2 is FQNEAQ in the germline V gene (reference sequence). V lost 5 bases to trimming and J lost 9 bases; unmatched junction nucleotides: 20. The length of the CDR3 is 19 residues. CDR3 in amino acids: CASSHTPGGWRLAGVEQFF. CDR3 sequence (DNA): TGTGCCAGCAGCCACACACCAGGGGGATGGAGACTAGCGGGAGTTGAGCAGTTCTTC.

The chain combines TRBV5-4 with TRBJ2-6, with 10 bases lining up with TRBD1. The CDR3 has 16 amino acids. Germline trimming cut 3 bases from V and 3 bases from J; bases unmatched to any gene: 3. The germline gives CDR1 SGHNT, CDR2 YYREEE (reference sequence). CDR3 sequence reads: CASSWGTGDGANVLTF. As DNA, the CDR3 is TGTGCCAGCAGCTGGGGGACAGGGGATGGGGCCAACGTCCTGACTTTC.

A single count supports this clone. The chain uses TRBV7-8 and TRBJ1-2; 7 nucleotides agree with TRBD1. V trimming: 5 bases; J trimming: 5 bases; junction bases outside the gene matches: 8. The V gene's germline CDR1 is SGHVS and CDR2 FQNEAQ. The CDR3 extends over 14 amino acids. CDR3 in DNA: TGTGCCAGCAGCCCTGACAGGGTGGCTTATGGCTACACCTTC. It encodes CASSPDRVAYGYTF.

The chain has TRBV11-2 and TRBJ2-5; TRBD1 might be the D (5 bases). The CDR3 loop spans 15 amino acids. The germline V gene has CDR1 SGHAT and CDR2 FQNNGV. V was clipped by 3 bases and J by 1 base, with 12 bases between them. The CDR3 spells CASSLSRTIQETQYF. For the CDR3, the DNA is TGTGCCAGCAGCTTGTCCCGGACAATCCAAGAGACCCAGTACTTC.

The sample holds a few counts of this clone. This sequence joins TRBV7-2 and TRBJ1-5, with D possibly being TRBD1 (6 bases). V was shortened by 2 bases and J by 2 bases, with 7 bases between the two germline ends. This CDR3 region has 14 residues. CDR1 SGHTA and CDR2 FQGNSA come from the germline V gene. The CDR3 nucleotides are TGTGCCAGCAGCTTAAACAGGGGCAATCAGCCCCAGCATTTT. Translated, it gives CASSLNRGNQPQHF.

This clone was counted once. J is TRBJ2-5 and V is TRBV7-2; 10 nucleotides line up with TRBD1. Germline CDR1 SGHTA, CDR2 FQGNSA. The CDR3 is 16 residues long. The junction had 10 bases not matched to a gene; V was cut back by 5 bases and J by 4 bases. CDR3: CASSTRTGGRGETQYF. CDR3 coding DNA: TGTGCCAGCAGCACCAGGACAGGGGGGAGAGGAGAGACCCAGTACTTC.